This entry lists 9 T cell receptor beta chains sequenced from one sample in a study of cytomegalovirus exposure and HLA in healthy donors. The PCR ran on 60 Vbeta and 13 Jbeta primers. Assay: immunoSEQ multiplex PCR; the TCRdb copy retains only in-frame clones and omits some. The data show approximately 220,000 clones, roughly 88% seen once. Sequencing used PBMCs. The origin of the receptors is a boy younger than 10 in good health and CMV-seronegative.

J is TRBJ1-2 and V is TRBV14, with 7 nucleotides matching TRBD1. There are 15 residues in the CDR3. The ends lost 2 bases at V and 8 bases at J; junction bases unmatched: 11. CDR1 and CDR2 (germline): SGHDN, FVKESK. The CDR3: CASSQTKGQSRGYTF. The DNA for the CDR3 is TGTGCCAGCAGCCAAACGAAGGGACAGTCTCGCGGCTACACCTTC.

The rearrangement links TRBV5-1 to TRBJ1-1; D is ambiguous. The V end lost 0 bases, the J end lost 1 base, and 7 bases lay between the germline ends. The CDR3 has 14 amino acids. Per germline, CDR1 SGHRS and CDR2 YFSETQ. This chain's CDR3 is CASSLASRNTEAFF. CDR3 bases: TGCGCCAGCAGCTTGGCCTCGAGGAACACTGAAGCTTTCTTT.

V usage is TRBV30 and J usage is TRBJ2-7; TRBD2 aligns across 7 bases. The trim removed 0 bases at V and 7 bases at J, leaving 0 bases unmatched. This CDR3 contains 11 residues. Germline V gene sequence: CDR1 GTSNPN, CDR2 SVGIG (reference sequence). The CDR3 sequence: CAWSVLAEQYF. The CDR3 bases are TGTGCCTGGAGTGTACTAGCGGAGCAGTACTTC.

The genes are TRBV5-1 and TRBJ1-4; 9 positions match TRBD1. Germline V gives CDR1 SGHRS, CDR2 YFSETQ. Trimming took 5 bases from V and 8 from J; bases not matched to a gene: 10. The CDR3 length is 15 residues. CDR3 in amino acids: CASSSTGGEVEKLFF. In DNA form, the CDR3 reads TGCGCCAGCAGTTCAACAGGGGGCGAAGTGGAAAAACTGTTTTTT.

This clone was observed a single time. V gene TRBV5-6 combines with J gene TRBJ2-7; 11 bases are shared with TRBD2. Unmatched junction bases numbered 3, after V lost 4 bases and J lost 3 bases. The CDR3 totals 14 residues. Germline V gene lookup returns CDR1 SGHDT and CDR2 YYEEEE. The CDR3 DNA is TGTGCCAGCAGCCAAACTAGCGGGAGCTACGAGCAGTACTTC. Protein sequence: CASSQTSGSYEQYF.

The chain combines TRBV7-9 with TRBJ2-1; no definite D call. The CDR3 covers 13 residues. CDR1 is SEHNR, CDR2 FQNEAQ, per germline (reference sequence). V was trimmed by 1 base and J by 4 bases, leaving 5 bases between them. The CDR3 spells CASSLDGYNEQFF. The CDR3 nucleotides read TGTGCCAGCAGCTTAGACGGGTACAATGAGCAGTTCTTC.

The gene calls are TRBV6-5 and TRBJ1-2, with D uncertain. Trimming left V 2 bases short and J 4 bases short, with 8 bases between. The germline gives CDR1 MNHEY, CDR2 SVGAGI. The CDR3 spans 13 residues. For the CDR3, the DNA is TGTGCCAGCAGTTACGGCCTTCTCTATGGCTACACCTTC. Protein product: CASSYGLLYGYTF.

The CDR3 DNA reads as TGTGCCAGCTCACCACGTGTTAGCGGGGGGCCAGGTGAGCAGTTCTTC. It is translated as CASSPRVSGGPGEQFF. This chain joins TRBV18 and TRBJ2-1; 10 nucleotides align to TRBD2. Germline CDR1 KGHSH, CDR2 LQKENI. V shed 1 base, J shed 9 bases, and the junction held 9 bases outside the gene matches. The CDR3 spans 16 residues.

The chain uses TRBV10-3 and TRBJ2-5; 8 bases agree with TRBD2. The length of the CDR3 is 16 residues. CDR1 is ENHRY, CDR2 SYGVKD, per germline. V lost 0 bases, J lost 2 bases, and 5 bases stayed unmatched. In nucleotides, the CDR3 is TGTGCCATCAGTGAGTCGAGAACGGGGGGGCAAGAGACCCAGTACTTC. Its translation: CAISESRTGGQETQYF.